This T cell receptor (beta chain) was sequenced in a study of blood T cell repertoires in COVID-19. Profiled with immunoSEQ multiplex PCR; TCRdb holds only in-frame clones, not every one. In the table there are more than 55,000 clones, 70% to 90% of which are singletons. CDR3 length: 19 amino acids. The V segment lost 2 bases and the J segment 6 bases; nucleotides outside the gene matches: 16. Germline assignment: CDR1 LNHDA and CDR2 SQIVND (reference sequence). The source material was peripheral blood. The V and J genes are TRBV19 and TRBJ2-1, with 10 bases identical to TRBD2. This TCR was recovered from a woman of 80 years or more with acute or convalescent COVID-19. This CDR3 is CASSIYGQSLAGIINEQFF. The CDR3 DNA follows: TGTGCCAGTAGTATATACGGACAGTCACTAGCGGGAATTATCAATGAGCAGTTCTTC.